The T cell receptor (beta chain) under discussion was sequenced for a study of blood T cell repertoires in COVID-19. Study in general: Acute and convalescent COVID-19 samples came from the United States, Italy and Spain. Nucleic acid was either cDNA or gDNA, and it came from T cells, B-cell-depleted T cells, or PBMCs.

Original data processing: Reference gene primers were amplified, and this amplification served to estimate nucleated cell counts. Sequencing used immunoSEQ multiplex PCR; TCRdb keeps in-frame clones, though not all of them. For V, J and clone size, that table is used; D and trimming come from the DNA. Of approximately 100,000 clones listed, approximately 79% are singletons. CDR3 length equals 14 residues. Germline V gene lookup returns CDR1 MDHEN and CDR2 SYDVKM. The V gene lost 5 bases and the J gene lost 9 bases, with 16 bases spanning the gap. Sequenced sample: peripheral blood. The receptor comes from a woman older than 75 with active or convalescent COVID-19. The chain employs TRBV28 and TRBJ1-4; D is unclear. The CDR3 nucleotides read TGTGCCAGCAGTACTACCGGAGGGATTCAAAAACTGTTTTTT. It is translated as CASSTTGGIQKLFF. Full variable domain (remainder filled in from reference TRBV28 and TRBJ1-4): DVKVTQSSRYLVKRTGEKVFLECVQDMDHENMFWYRQDPGLGLRLIYFSYDVKMKEKGDIPEGYSVSREKKERFSLILESASTNQTSMYLCASSTTGGIQKLFFGSGTQLSVL.